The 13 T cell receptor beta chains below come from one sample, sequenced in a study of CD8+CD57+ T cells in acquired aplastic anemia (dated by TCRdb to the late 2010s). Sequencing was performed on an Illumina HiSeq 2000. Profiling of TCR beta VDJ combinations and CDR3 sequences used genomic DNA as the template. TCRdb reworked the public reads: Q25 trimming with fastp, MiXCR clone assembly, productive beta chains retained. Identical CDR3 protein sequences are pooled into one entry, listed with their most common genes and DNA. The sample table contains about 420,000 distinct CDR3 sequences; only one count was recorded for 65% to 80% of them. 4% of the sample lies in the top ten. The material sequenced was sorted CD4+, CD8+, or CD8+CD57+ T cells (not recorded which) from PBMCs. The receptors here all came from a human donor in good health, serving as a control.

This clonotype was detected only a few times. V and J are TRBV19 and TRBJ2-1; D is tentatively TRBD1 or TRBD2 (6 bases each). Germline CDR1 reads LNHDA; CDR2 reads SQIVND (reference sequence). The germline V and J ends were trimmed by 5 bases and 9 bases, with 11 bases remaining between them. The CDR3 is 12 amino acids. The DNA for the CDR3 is TGTGCCAGTAGTCCACAGGGACTTGAGCAGTTCTTC. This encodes CASSPQGLEQFF.

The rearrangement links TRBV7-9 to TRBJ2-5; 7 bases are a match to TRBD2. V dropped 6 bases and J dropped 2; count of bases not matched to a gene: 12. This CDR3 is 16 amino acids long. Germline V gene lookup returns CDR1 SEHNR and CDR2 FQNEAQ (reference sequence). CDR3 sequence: CASRRGRAGDQETQYF. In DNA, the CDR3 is TGTGCCAGCAGGCGAGGACGGGCGGGGGATCAAGAGACCCAGTACTTC. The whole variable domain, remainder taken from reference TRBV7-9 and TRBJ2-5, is DTGVSQNPRHKITKRGQNVTFRCDPISEHNRLYWYRQTLGQGPEFLTYFQNEAQLEKSRLLSDRFSAERPKGSFSTLEIQRTEQGDSAMYLCASRRGRAGDQETQYFGPGTRLLVL.

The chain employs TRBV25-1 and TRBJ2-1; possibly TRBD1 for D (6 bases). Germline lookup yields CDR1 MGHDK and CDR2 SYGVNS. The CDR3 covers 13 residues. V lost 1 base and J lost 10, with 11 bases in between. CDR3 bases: TGTGCCAGCAGTGAATTGCCCAGGGGCGAGCAGTTCTTC. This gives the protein CASSELPRGEQFF. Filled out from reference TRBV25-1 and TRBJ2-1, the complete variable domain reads EADIYQTPRYLVIGTGKKITLECSQTMGHDKMYWYQQDPGMELHLIHYSYGVNSTEKGDLSSESTVSRIRTEHFPLTLESARPSHTSQYLCASSELPRGEQFFGPGTRLTVL.

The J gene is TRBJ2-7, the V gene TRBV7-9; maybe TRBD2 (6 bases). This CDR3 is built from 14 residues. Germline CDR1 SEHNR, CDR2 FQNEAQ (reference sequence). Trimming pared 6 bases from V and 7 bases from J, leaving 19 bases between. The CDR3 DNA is TGTGCCAGCAGTCGAGATGGGACTCATGTTGAGCAGTACTTC. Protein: CASSRDGTHVEQYF. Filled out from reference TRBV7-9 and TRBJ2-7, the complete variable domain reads DTGVSQNPRHKITKRGQNVTFRCDPISEHNRLYWYRQTLGQGPEFLTYFQNEAQLEKSRLLSDRFSAERPKGSFSTLEIQRTEQGDSAMYLCASSRDGTHVEQYFGPGTRLTVT.

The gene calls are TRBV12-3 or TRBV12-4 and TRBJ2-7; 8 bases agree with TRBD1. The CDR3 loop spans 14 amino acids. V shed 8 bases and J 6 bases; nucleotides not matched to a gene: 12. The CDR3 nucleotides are TGTGCCAGCGGAGACCGTGGGGGGACAGGCGAGCAGTACTTC. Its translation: CASGDRGGTGEQYF.

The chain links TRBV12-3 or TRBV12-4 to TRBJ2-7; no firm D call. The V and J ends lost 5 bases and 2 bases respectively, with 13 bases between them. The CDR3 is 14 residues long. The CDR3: CASSPARRPYEQYF. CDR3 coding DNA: TGTGCCAGCAGTCCGGCCAGGAGACCCTACGAGCAGTACTTC.

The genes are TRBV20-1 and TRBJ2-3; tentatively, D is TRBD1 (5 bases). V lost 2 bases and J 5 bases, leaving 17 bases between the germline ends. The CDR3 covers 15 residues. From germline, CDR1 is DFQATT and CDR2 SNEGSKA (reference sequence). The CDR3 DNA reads TGCAGTGCTAGATCGGGCAGGGCGAACGAAGATACGCAGTATTTT. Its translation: CSARSGRANEDTQYF.

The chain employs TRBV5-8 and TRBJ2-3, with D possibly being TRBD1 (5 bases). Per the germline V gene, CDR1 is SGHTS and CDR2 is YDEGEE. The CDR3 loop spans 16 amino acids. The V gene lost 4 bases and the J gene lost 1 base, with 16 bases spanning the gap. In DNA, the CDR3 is TGTGCCAGCAGCAGACACAGGTTAGGGGGCACAGATACGCAGTATTTT. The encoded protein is CASSRHRLGGTDTQYF. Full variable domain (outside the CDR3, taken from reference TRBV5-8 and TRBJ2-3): EAGVTQSPTHLIKTRGQQATLRCSPISGHTSVYWYQQALGLGLQFLLWYDEGEERNRGNFPPRFSGRQFPNYSSELNVNALELEDSALYLCASSRHRLGGTDTQYFGPGTRLTVL.

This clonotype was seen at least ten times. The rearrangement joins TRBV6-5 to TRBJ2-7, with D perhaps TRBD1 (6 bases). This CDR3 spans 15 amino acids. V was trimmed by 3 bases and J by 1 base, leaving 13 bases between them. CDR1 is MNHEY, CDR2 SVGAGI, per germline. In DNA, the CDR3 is TGTGCCAGCAGTTATGTGTCAGGGGAATCCTACGAGCAGTACTTC. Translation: CASSYVSGESYEQYF.

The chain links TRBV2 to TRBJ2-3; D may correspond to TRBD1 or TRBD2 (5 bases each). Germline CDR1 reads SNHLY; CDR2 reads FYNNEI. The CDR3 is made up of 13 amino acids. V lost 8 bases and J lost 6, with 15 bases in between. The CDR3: CASGDGAADTQYF. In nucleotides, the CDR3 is TGTGCCAGCGGGGACGGCGCGGCGGATACGCAGTATTTT.

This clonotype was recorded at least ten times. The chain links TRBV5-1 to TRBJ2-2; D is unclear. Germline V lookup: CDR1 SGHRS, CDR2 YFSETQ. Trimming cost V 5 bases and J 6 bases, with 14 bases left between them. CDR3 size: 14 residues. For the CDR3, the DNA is TGCGCCAGCAGAAGAGGAAACGAGGCCGGGGAGCTGTTTTTT. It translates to CASRRGNEAGELFF.

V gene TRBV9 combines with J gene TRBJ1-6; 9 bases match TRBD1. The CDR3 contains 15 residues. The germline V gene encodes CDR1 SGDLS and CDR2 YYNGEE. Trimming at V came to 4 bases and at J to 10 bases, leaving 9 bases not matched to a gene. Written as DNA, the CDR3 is TGTGCCAGCAGCTTAGTAGACAGGGGGAGGTCACCCCTCCACTTT. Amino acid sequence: CASSLVDRGRSPLHF.

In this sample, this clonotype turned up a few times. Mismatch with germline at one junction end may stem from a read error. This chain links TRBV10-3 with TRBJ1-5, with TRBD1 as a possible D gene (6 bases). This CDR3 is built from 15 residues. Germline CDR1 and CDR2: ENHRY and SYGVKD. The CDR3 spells CASSYLDSSNQPQHF. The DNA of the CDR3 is TGTGCCAGCAGTTACCTGGACAGCAGCAATCAGCCCCAGCATTTT.